One and the same sample provided the 6 T cell receptor beta chains below, sequenced in a study of OX40 agonist ivuxolimab in advanced cancers. The table came from immunoSEQ multiplex PCR; TCRdb's copy has only in-frame clones and leaves some out. Among roughly 91,000 clones, approximately 90% were seen once, and the ten largest hold roughly 0.79%. Material: CD4+ or CD8+ T cells sorted from blood, obtained in a trial of the OX40 agonist ivuxolimab. The receptors stem from an adult with an advanced solid tumor such as melanoma, head and neck, liver or kidney cancer.

The chain couples TRBV5-1 to TRBJ2-5, with D unclear. The CDR3 is 14 residues long. Germline-derived CDR1 and CDR2 are SGHRS and YFSETQ. Trimming cost V 5 bases and J 3 bases, with 14 bases left between them. The CDR3: CASSRGELEETQYF. As DNA, the CDR3 is TGCGCCAGCAGTAGAGGTGAGCTCGAAGAGACCCAGTACTTC. Based on the CDR3 plus reference TRBV5-1 and TRBJ2-5, the full variable domain is KAGVTQTPRYLIKTRGQQVTLSCSPISGHRSVSWYQQTPGQGLQFLFEYFSETQRNKGNFPGRFSGRQFSNSRSEMNVSTLELGDSALYLCASSRGELEETQYFGPGTRLLVL.

V and J are TRBV30 and TRBJ1-1, with D perhaps matching TRBD1 (5 bases). Germline loops: CDR1 GTSNPN, CDR2 SVGIG (reference sequence). V gave up 3 bases and J gave up 1 base, with 9 bases separating them. This CDR3 region has 13 residues. As DNA, the CDR3 is TGTGCCTGGAGCCGGGACTCGAACACTGAAGCTTTCTTT. Translation gives CAWSRDSNTEAFF.

The J gene is TRBJ2-3, the V gene TRBV5-1; no definite D call. The ends were cut back, 0 bases at V and 1 base at J, with 9 bases in the middle. CDR1 and CDR2 (germline): SGHRS, YFSETQ. CDR3 length: 15 residues. The CDR3 is CASSLDPRRTDTQYF. For the CDR3, the DNA is TGCGCCAGCAGCTTGGACCCCAGGCGCACAGATACGCAGTATTTT.

CDR3 DNA sequence: TGTGCCAGCAGCTTAGAAGTCGGCTACTACGAGCAGTACTTC. It specifies CASSLEVGYYEQYF. The gene calls are TRBV7-2 and TRBJ2-7, with D unresolved. CDR1 SGHTA and CDR2 FQGNSA come from the germline V gene. V was clipped by 1 base and J by 3 bases, with 10 bases between them. This CDR3 region has 14 residues.

The V call is TRBV9, the J call TRBJ1-1; D remains unclear. The CDR3 is 14 residues long. V lost 3 bases, J lost 8 bases, and 17 bases lay in between. Germline CDR1 and CDR2: SGDLS and YYNGEE. The DNA for the CDR3 is TGTGCCAGCAGCGCACTGGTTAGAGCCGGGGAAGCTTTCTTT. It yields the protein CASSALVRAGEAFF. Supplemented by reference TRBV9 and TRBJ1-1, the full variable domain reads DSGVTQTPKHLITATGQRVTLRCSPRSGDLSVYWYQQSLDQGLQFLIQYYNGEERAKGNILERFSAQQFPDLHSELNLSSLELGDSALYFCASSALVRAGEAFFGQGTRLTVV.

This rearrangement joins TRBV30 to TRBJ2-7; possible D gene TRBD1, 5 bases. Germline V CDR1 and CDR2: GTSNPN, SVGIG (reference sequence). Trimming took 2 bases from V and 2 from J, leaving 7 bases between them. CDR3 size: 12 residues. As DNA, the CDR3 is TGTGCCTGGAGTCCAGGGACCTACGAGCAGTACTTC. This sequence encodes CAWSPGTYEQYF.